This T cell receptor (beta chain) was recovered during a study of blood T cell repertoires in COVID-19. At the level of the study: The samples span acute and convalescent COVID-19 from the United States, Italy and Spain. The analysed material was cDNA or gDNA that came from T cells, B-cell-depleted T cells, or PBMCs.

This clone came up once. TCRdb's copy holds only in-frame clones and misses some; the assay was immunoSEQ multiplex PCR. Here the sample spans 190,000 or so clones, around 90% being singletons. V lost 2 bases to trimming and J lost 6 bases, with 5 bases between them. The CDR3 has 12 residues. Germline assignment: CDR1 SGHAT and CDR2 FQNNGV. The TCR comes from a man aged 50 to 59 with acute or convalescent COVID-19. The specimen sequenced was peripheral blood. The V and J genes are TRBV11-2 and TRBJ2-1; D unclear. The CDR3 DNA follows: TGTGCCAGCAGCTTACTCCCCAATGAGCAGTTCTTC. This codes for CASSLLPNEQFF.